This paragraph reports one TCR beta chain. This specimen comes from a study of blood T cell repertoires in COVID-19. The germline V gene encodes CDR1 SQVTM and CDR2 ANQGSEA. V was trimmed by 4 bases and J by 3 bases, leaving 10 bases between them. This CDR3 has 12 residues. Cohort assignment relied on participant-reported clinical history. The assay was immunoSEQ multiplex PCR, and TCRdb's table has in-frame clones only and misses some. This sample has approximately 82,000 clones; around nine tenths occur once, and the top ten carry 0.9% to 1.5%. This receptor was obtained from a woman aged 50 to 60 with acute COVID-19. Input material: PBMCs or T cells enriched from blood (not recorded which). The V call is TRBV29-1, the J call TRBJ2-7; D is ambiguous. CDR3 sequence: CSVVTSDYEQYF. For the CDR3, the DNA is TGCAGCGTTGTCACAAGTGACTACGAGCAGTACTTC.